A single sample is the source of the 12 T cell receptor beta chains below, sequenced in a study of blood T cell repertoires in COVID-19 (dated by TCRdb to the early 2020s). The method was the immunoSEQ multiplex PCR assay. Entries here come from immuneACCESS through TCRdb and include only in-frame sequences with V and J called. Some clones fail to appear in such tables; in the studies checked, an unresolved V gene covers under half of the shortfall, and the cause of the remainder is unknown. The sample table shows roughly 150,000 clones, and around 85% are seen once. The top ten constitute around 5.1% of the sample. The material sequenced was PBMCs or T cells enriched from blood (not recorded which). The receptors were sampled from a woman aged 40 to 50 with acute COVID-19.

The chain couples TRBV5-1 to TRBJ2-7, with TRBD1 identical over 12 bases. Trimming cost V 4 bases and J 0 bases; bases outside gene matches: 14. Germline CDR1 SGHRS, CDR2 YFSETQ. This CDR3 comprises 19 residues. The CDR3 DNA reads TGCGCCAGCAGCGCCTTTCCCGGGACAGGGGGCACCCTCTCCTACGAGCAGTACTTC. Its translation: CASSAFPGTGGTLSYEQYF.

This chain joins TRBV5-1 and TRBJ2-1; weak D call: TRBD1 (5 bases). CDR1 and CDR2 from the germline V gene are SGHRS and YFSETQ. V lost 1 base and J 0 bases, leaving 8 bases between the germline ends. The CDR3 has 15 residues. The CDR3 region is CASSLQGSSYNEQFF. DNA for the CDR3: TGCGCCAGCAGCTTGCAGGGTAGCTCCTACAATGAGCAGTTCTTC.

This rearrangement joins TRBV7-9 to TRBJ2-1; D is ambiguous. CDR3 length: 15 amino acids. V lost 2 bases and J 3 bases, leaving 11 bases between the germline ends. Per the germline V gene, CDR1 is SEHNR and CDR2 is FQNEAQ (reference sequence). This CDR3 reads CASSLTGSNYNEQFF. The CDR3 region has the DNA TGTGCCAGCAGCTTAACTGGTTCCAACTACAATGAGCAGTTCTTC.

The chain's CDR3 is CASSKVSTGTTSYEQYF. In nucleotides, the CDR3 is TGTGCCAGCAGCAAAGTGTCTACCGGGACAACATCCTACGAGCAGTACTTC. This chain links TRBV21-1 with TRBJ2-7; the table's D call, TRBD1, was not checked against the DNA. TRBV21-1 is annotated as a pseudogene. The CDR3 is 17 residues long.

The rearrangement links TRBV30 to TRBJ2-1; possibly TRBD2 for D (5 bases). Trimming left V 0 bases short and J 7 bases short, with 10 bases between. CDR3 size: 13 residues. CDR1 and CDR2 (germline): GTSNPN, SVGIG (reference sequence). CDR3 loop: CAWSVMGGNEQFF. The DNA of the CDR3 is TGTGCCTGGAGTGTAATGGGCGGGAATGAGCAGTTCTTC.

V is TRBV7-3 and J is TRBJ1-6; D unresolved. Per the germline V gene, CDR1 is SGHTA and CDR2 is FQGTGA. This CDR3 contains 15 residues. V was pared by 2 bases and J by 5 bases, with 10 bases between. The chain's CDR3 is CASSLLGGDNSPLHF. Here the CDR3 DNA reads TGTGCCAGCAGCTTATTGGGCGGGGATAATTCACCCCTCCACTTT.

The rearrangement uses TRBV29-1 and TRBJ2-5; 13 positions agree with TRBD2. The V gene end was trimmed by 6 bases and the J gene end by 9 bases; junction bases not matched to a gene: 10. This CDR3 is 14 amino acids long. Per germline, CDR1 SQVTM and CDR2 ANQGSEA. The CDR3 sequence: CSVSGLAGNEAQYF. The CDR3 region has the DNA TGCAGCGTCTCGGGACTAGCGGGAAATGAGGCCCAGTACTTC.

Only one count was recorded for this clone. The V gene is TRBV20-1, the J gene TRBJ2-2; 8 nucleotides align to TRBD2. V lost 3 bases, J lost 4 bases, and 7 bases stayed unmatched. Germline V gene data show CDR1 as DFQATT and CDR2 as SNEGSKA (reference sequence). The length of the CDR3 is 15 residues. CDR3 DNA sequence: TGCAGTGCTAGTAATCGGGAGGGCCCCACCGGGGAGCTGTTTTTT. It is translated as CSASNREGPTGELFF.

This chain uses TRBV3-1 (or the pseudogene TRBV3-2) with TRBJ2-5; D is perhaps TRBD2 (5 bases). The CDR3 has 14 residues. V was cut by 3 bases and J by 4 bases, with 12 bases left in between. CDR1 and CDR2 from the germline V gene are LGHDT and YNNKEL (reference sequence). The CDR3 is CASSQAMGVETQYF. CDR3 in DNA: TGTGCCAGCAGCCAGGCCATGGGAGTAGAGACCCAGTACTTC.

The J gene is TRBJ1-4, the V gene TRBV3-1 (or the pseudogene TRBV3-2), with a possible D match to TRBD1 (6 bases). Germline CDR1 is LGHDT and CDR2 is YNNKEL (reference sequence). The CDR3 has 14 residues. The V end lost 4 bases, the J end lost 6 bases, and 12 bases lay between the germline ends. The CDR3 DNA reads TGTGCCAGCAGCCTAAGGTCAGGGGATGAAAAACTGTTTTTT. Translated: CASSLRSGDEKLFF.

This clone was seen a few times. This chain uses TRBV9 with TRBJ1-4; D is undetermined. The germline CDR1 and CDR2 sequences are SGDLS and YYNGEE. V gave up 4 bases and J gave up 6 bases, with 13 bases separating them. The CDR3 length is 14 residues. This CDR3 reads CASSMQVSDEKLFF. CDR3 nucleotides: TGTGCCAGCAGCATGCAGGTATCGGATGAAAAACTGTTTTTT.

Here the CDR3 reads CASSPLAGGSSYEQYF. The CDR3 DNA is TGTGCCAGCAGCCCACTAGCGGGAGGGAGCTCCTACGAGCAGTACTTC. The rearrangement joins TRBV9 to TRBJ2-7, with 13 bases aligning to TRBD2. The CDR3 is 16 amino acids. V shed 4 bases and J 0 bases; nucleotides not matched to a gene: 4. CDR1 and CDR2 (germline): SGDLS, YYNGEE.